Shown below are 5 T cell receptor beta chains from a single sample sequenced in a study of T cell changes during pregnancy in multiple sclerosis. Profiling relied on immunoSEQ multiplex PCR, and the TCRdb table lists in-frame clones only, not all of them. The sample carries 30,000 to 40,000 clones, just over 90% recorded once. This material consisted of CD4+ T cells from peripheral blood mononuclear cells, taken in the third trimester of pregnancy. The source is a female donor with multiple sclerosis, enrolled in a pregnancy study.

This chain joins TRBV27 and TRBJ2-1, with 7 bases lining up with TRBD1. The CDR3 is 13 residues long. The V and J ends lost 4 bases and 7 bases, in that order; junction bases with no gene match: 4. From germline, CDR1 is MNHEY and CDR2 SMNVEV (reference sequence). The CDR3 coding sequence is TGTGCCAGCAGTTCCCGGGACAGAAATGAGCAGTTCTTC. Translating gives CASSSRDRNEQFF.

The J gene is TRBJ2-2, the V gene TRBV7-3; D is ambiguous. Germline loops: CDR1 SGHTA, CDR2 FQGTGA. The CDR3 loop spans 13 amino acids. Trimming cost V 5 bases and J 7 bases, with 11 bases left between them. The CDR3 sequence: CASSDRGFGELFF. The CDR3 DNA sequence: TGTGCCAGCAGCGATCGCGGTTTCGGGGAGCTGTTTTTT.

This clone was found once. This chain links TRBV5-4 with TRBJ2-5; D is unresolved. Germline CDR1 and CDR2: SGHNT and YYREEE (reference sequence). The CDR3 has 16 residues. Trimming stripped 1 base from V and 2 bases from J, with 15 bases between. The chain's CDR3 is CASSLRTPQLQETQYF. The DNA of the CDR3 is TGTGCCAGCAGCTTGCGAACACCTCAACTACAAGAGACCCAGTACTTC. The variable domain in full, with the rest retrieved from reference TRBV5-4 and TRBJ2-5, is ETGVTQSPTHLIKTRGQQVTLRCSSQSGHNTVSWYQQALGQGPQFIFQYYREEENGRGNFPPRFSGLQFPNYSSELNVNALELDDSALYLCASSLRTPQLQETQYFGPGTRLLVL.

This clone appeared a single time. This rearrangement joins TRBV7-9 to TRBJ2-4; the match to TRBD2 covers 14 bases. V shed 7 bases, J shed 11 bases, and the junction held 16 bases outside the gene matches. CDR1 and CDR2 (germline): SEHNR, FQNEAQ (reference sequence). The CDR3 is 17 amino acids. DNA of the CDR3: TGTGCCAGCACCCTAATCTCGACTAGCGGGAGGGCTCCTGTTCAGTACTTC. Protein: CASTLISTSGRAPVQYF.

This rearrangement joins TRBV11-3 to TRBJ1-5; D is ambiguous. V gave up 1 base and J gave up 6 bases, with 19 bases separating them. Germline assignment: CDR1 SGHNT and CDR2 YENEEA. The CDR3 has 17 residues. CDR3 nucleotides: TGTGCCAGCAGCTTAGGGGCGGATCCTTGGGAGGCTCAGCCCCAGCATTTT. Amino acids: CASSLGADPWEAQPQHF.